These 17 T cell receptor beta chains were sequenced from one sample in a study of shared clonotypes between healthy human individuals. The repertoire was sequenced with immunoSEQ multiplex PCR; TCRdb's copy has only in-frame clones and lacks some. This sample has about 2,500,000 clones; about 92% occur once, and the top ten carry over 0.12%. Sequencing was performed on naive CD4+ T cells sorted from blood. Specified subset: CD45RA+ positively selected. The receptors come from a young man in good health.

The gene calls are TRBV11-3 and TRBJ2-5, with 10 positions matching TRBD2. The CDR3 is 17 residues long. With V trimmed by 4 bases and J by 2 bases, 10 bases remained unmatched. The germline gives CDR1 SGHNT, CDR2 YENEEA. The CDR3 is CASSSPTSGAQQETQYF. In DNA, the CDR3 is TGTGCCAGCAGCTCTCCTACTAGCGGGGCCCAACAAGAGACCCAGTACTTC.

The chain carries TRBV5-1 and TRBJ1-2; D is perhaps TRBD1 (5 bases). Germline-derived CDR1 and CDR2 are SGHRS and YFSETQ. The CDR3 contains 14 residues. V was trimmed by 4 bases and J by 0 bases, leaving 10 bases between them. The CDR3 loop reads CASSTETANYGYTF. As DNA, the CDR3 is TGCGCCAGCAGCACAGAGACAGCTAACTATGGCTACACCTTC.

This chain links TRBV14 with TRBJ2-3; 14 positions agree with TRBD2. Germline V lookup: CDR1 SGHDN, CDR2 FVKESK. Trimming at V came to 6 bases and at J to 0 bases, leaving 11 bases not matched to a gene. The CDR3 has 19 amino acids. The CDR3 loop is CASSHWTSGGPASTDTQYF. For the CDR3, the DNA is TGTGCCAGCAGTCATTGGACTAGCGGGGGGCCTGCTAGCACAGATACGCAGTATTTT.

In the case of this clone: This CDR3 is also generated by other DNA sequences in the sample. This chain links TRBV9 with TRBJ1-1; no reliable D call. CDR3 size: 12 residues. Looked up from germline, CDR1 is SGDLS and CDR2 is YYNGEE. Trimming took off 4 bases at V and 1 base at J, with 5 bases between the two ends. The CDR3 spells CASSQGNTEAFF. CDR3 in DNA: TGTGCCAGCAGCCAAGGGAACACTGAAGCTTTCTTT.

This clone appeared a single time. The chain has TRBV19 and TRBJ2-1, with D perhaps TRBD1 or TRBD2 (5 bases each). V was trimmed by 1 base and J by 8 bases, leaving 18 bases between them. This CDR3 comprises 16 residues. Per the germline V gene, CDR1 is LNHDA and CDR2 is SQIVND (reference sequence). CDR3 DNA sequence: TGTGCCAGTAGTATAGTATACGGGACGGCTGGCGATGAGCAGTTCTTC. As protein: CASSIVYGTAGDEQFF. The whole variable domain, remainder taken from reference TRBV19 and TRBJ2-1, is DGGITQSPKYLFRKEGQNVTLSCEQNLNHDAMYWYRQDPGQGLRLIYYSQIVNDFQKGDIAEGYSVSREKKESFPLTVTSAQKNPTAFYLCASSIVYGTAGDEQFFGPGTRLTVL.

V usage is TRBV5-4 and J usage is TRBJ2-1, with TRBD2 matching 10 bases. Germline V lookup: CDR1 SGHNT, CDR2 YYREEE (reference sequence). Losses at the gene ends were 3 bases for V and 0 bases for J; bases not matched to a gene: 12. The CDR3 runs to 19 residues. In DNA form, the CDR3 reads TGTGCCAGCAGCTCCGGGGTAGCGGGGGGACTGAGCTCCTACAATGAGCAGTTCTTC. Translation: CASSSGVAGGLSSYNEQFF. Full variable domain (missing parts from reference TRBV5-4 and TRBJ2-1): ETGVTQSPTHLIKTRGQQVTLRCSSQSGHNTVSWYQQALGQGPQFIFQYYREEENGRGNFPPRFSGLQFPNYSSELNVNALELDDSALYLCASSSGVAGGLSSYNEQFFGPGTRLTVL.

The chain combines TRBV19 with TRBJ2-5; TRBD2 matches at 7 bases. With V trimmed by 7 bases and J by 3 bases, 17 bases remained unmatched. CDR1 is LNHDA, CDR2 SQIVND, per germline (reference sequence). The CDR3 sequence is 17 residues long. Written as DNA, the CDR3 is TGTGCCAGTACCATCGGTCCACCTACGGGGGGTGAAGAGACCCAGTACTTC. Protein: CASTIGPPTGGEETQYF.

This clone was detected only a few times. The V gene is TRBV7-9, the J gene TRBJ1-1; D not resolved. Trimming took off 3 bases at V and 7 bases at J, with 6 bases between the two ends. The V gene's germline CDR1 is SEHNR and CDR2 FQNEAQ (reference sequence). This CDR3 region has 11 residues. The CDR3 loop reads CASSLGIEAFF. CDR3 nucleotides: TGTGCCAGCAGCTTGGGAATTGAAGCTTTCTTT.

The V gene is TRBV6-1, the J gene TRBJ2-3, with D unresolved. This CDR3 contains 15 residues. CDR1 and CDR2 from the germline V gene are MNHNS and SASEGT. The V and J ends lost 2 bases and 2 bases respectively, with 11 bases between them. CDR3 residues: CASSESPHPTDTQYF. The CDR3 DNA follows: TGTGCCAGCAGTGAATCGCCCCACCCCACAGATACGCAGTATTTT.

In this sample, this clone turned up once. The chain carries TRBV7-2 and TRBJ2-7, with unresolved D. Trimming shortened V by 4 bases and J by 0 bases, and 10 bases separated the two germline ends. Germline V gene lookup returns CDR1 SGHTA and CDR2 FQGNSA. The CDR3 runs 14 residues. Here the CDR3 reads CASSSPTFSYEQYF. Written as DNA, the CDR3 is TGTGCCAGCAGCTCCCCGACTTTCTCCTACGAGCAGTACTTC.

The chain uses TRBV28 and TRBJ2-3; 8 bases match TRBD1. The V gene end was trimmed by 5 bases and the J gene end by 1 base; junction bases not matched to a gene: 5. The CDR3 spans 15 residues. Germline CDR1 is MDHEN and CDR2 is SYDVKM. CDR3 sequence: CASSAPGQGTDTQYF. CDR3 coding DNA: TGTGCCAGCAGTGCGCCGGGACAGGGCACAGATACGCAGTATTTT. The whole variable domain, remainder taken from reference TRBV28 and TRBJ2-3, is DVKVTQSSRYLVKRTGEKVFLECVQDMDHENMFWYRQDPGLGLRLIYFSYDVKMKEKGDIPEGYSVSREKKERFSLILESASTNQTSMYLCASSAPGQGTDTQYFGPGTRLTVL.

The chain couples TRBV9 to TRBJ1-5, with D perhaps TRBD1 (6 bases). The ends were cut back, 3 bases at V and 4 bases at J, with 14 bases in the middle. CDR1 is SGDLS and CDR2 is YYNGEE in the germline V gene. This CDR3 comprises 15 residues. CDR3 nucleotide sequence: TGTGCCAGCAGCGCGAGGGGGACACCTAATCAGCCCCAGCATTTT. Protein: CASSARGTPNQPQHF.

To note about this clone: This sample also contains other DNA sequences that code for the same CDR3. The genes are TRBV9 and TRBJ2-3, with D hard to call. The CDR3 runs 13 residues. V shed 2 bases and J shed 1 base, with 5 bases lying between them. Germline V CDR1 and CDR2: SGDLS, YYNGEE. CDR3: CASSVQGTDTQYF. Here the CDR3 DNA reads TGTGCCAGCAGCGTGCAGGGCACAGATACGCAGTATTTT.

The V call is TRBV7-9, the J call TRBJ2-6, with D possibly being TRBD2 (7 bases). V dropped 4 bases and J dropped 0 bases, with 19 bases sitting between them. The CDR3 is 19 amino acids. CDR1 and CDR2 (germline): SEHNR, FQNEAQ (reference sequence). The CDR3 is CASSSRGGGSSSGANVLTF. The DNA of the CDR3 is TGTGCCAGCAGCTCAAGGGGAGGGGGATCGAGCTCTGGGGCCAACGTCCTGACTTTC.

The gene calls are TRBV5-1 and TRBJ1-1; 11 bases map to TRBD1. V lost 4 bases, J lost 11 bases, and 10 bases stayed unmatched. The CDR3 covers 14 residues. Looked up from germline, CDR1 is SGHRS and CDR2 is YFSETQ. The DNA of the CDR3 is TGCGCCAGCAGCACGGACAGGGGGCCCAGCGTTGCTTTCTTT. Protein product: CASSTDRGPSVAFF.

J is TRBJ2-7 and V is TRBV5-1, with TRBD1 as a possible D gene (6 bases). The CDR3 contains 15 residues. CDR1 is SGHRS and CDR2 is YFSETQ in the germline V gene. With 4 bases removed from V and 5 bases from J, the gap between germline ends came to 19 bases. This chain's CDR3 is CASSRAGTGSHEQYF. In DNA form, the CDR3 reads TGCGCCAGCAGCCGGGCAGGAACAGGGTCCCACGAGCAGTACTTC.

Comments on this clone: Germline and junction disagree at one end, which may indicate a read error. The V call is TRBV28, the J call TRBJ1-4; TRBD1 aligns across 8 bases. The germline V gene encodes CDR1 MDHEN and CDR2 SYDVKM. The CDR3 is made up of 11 amino acids. The DNA for the CDR3 is TGTGCCAGCAGCTCCGGACAGGGTCACTCCTTT. This encodes CASSSGQGHSF. The full variable domain, its missing parts supplied by reference TRBV28 and TRBJ1-4, is DVKVTQSSRYLVKRTGEKVFLECVQDMDHENMFWYRQDPGLGLRLIYFSYDVKMKEKGDIPEGYSVSREKKERFSLILESASTNQTSMYLCASSSGQGHSFGSGTQLSVL.